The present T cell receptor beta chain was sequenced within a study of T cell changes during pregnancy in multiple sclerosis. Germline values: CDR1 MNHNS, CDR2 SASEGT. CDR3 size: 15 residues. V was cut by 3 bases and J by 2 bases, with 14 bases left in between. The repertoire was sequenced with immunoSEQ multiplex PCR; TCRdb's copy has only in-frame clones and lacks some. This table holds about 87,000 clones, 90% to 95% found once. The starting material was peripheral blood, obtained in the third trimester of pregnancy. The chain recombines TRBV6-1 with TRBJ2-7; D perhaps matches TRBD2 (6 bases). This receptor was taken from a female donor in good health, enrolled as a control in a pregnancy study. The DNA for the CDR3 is TGTGCCAGCAGTGAGTTGCCGGGACTGGCCTACGAGCAGTACTTC. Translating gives CASSELPGLAYEQYF.